A single sample gave rise to the 14 T cell receptor beta chains below, sequenced in a study of Graves' ophthalmopathy and Graves' hyperthyroidism. Transcripts of RNA were the source for amplifying TCR beta CDR3 regions. RT-PCR was first run with HTBI primers, then multiplex PCR in a second round. TCRdb reanalysed the multiplex PCR reads using MiXCR and keeps one entry per CDR3 protein. The sample includes some 370,000 distinct CDR3 sequences, approximately 18% of them seen just once. The sample comprised peripheral blood. All receptors come from an adult woman with stable Graves' hyperthyroidism.

V gene TRBV7-9 combines with J gene TRBJ1-1; 7 positions match TRBD1. Germline loops: CDR1 SEHNR, CDR2 FQNEAQ (reference sequence). Trimming cost V 3 bases and J 8 bases; bases outside gene matches: 12. The CDR3 spans 15 residues. The chain's CDR3 is CASSLLANRDREAFF. The DNA of the CDR3 is TGTGCCAGCAGCTTGTTGGCTAATCGGGACAGAGAAGCTTTCTTT.

This clonotype was picked up many times. V is TRBV10-3 and J is TRBJ1-5; maybe TRBD1 (5 bases). Trimming removed 4 bases from V and 6 bases from J, with 10 bases in between. CDR1 is ENHRY and CDR2 is SYGVKD in the germline V gene. The CDR3 is made up of 13 amino acids. The CDR3 here is CAISGGYGQPQHF. The CDR3 nucleotides read TGTGCCATCAGTGGGGGGTATGGTCAGCCCCAGCATTTT.

This clonotype was picked up a small number of times. The rearrangement joins TRBV7-2 to TRBJ2-2; either TRBD1 or TRBD2 may supply D (6 bases each). Germline lookup yields CDR1 SGHTA and CDR2 FQGNSA. CDR3 length: 16 amino acids. With 0 bases removed from V and 4 bases from J, the gap between germline ends came to 12 bases. CDR3 DNA sequence: TGTGCCAGCAGCTTAGCCTGGAGGGGGGCCACCGGGGAGCTGTTTTTT. As protein: CASSLAWRGATGELFF.

The chain joins TRBV18 to TRBJ1-5; D gene unclear. The germline V gene encodes CDR1 KGHSH and CDR2 LQKENI. V was shortened by 6 bases and J by 5 bases, with 11 bases between the two germline ends. The CDR3 has 13 residues. The CDR3 region is CASSGRVDQPQHF. The CDR3 DNA sequence: TGTGCCAGCTCCGGACGGGTTGATCAGCCCCAGCATTTT.

This clonotype was observed at least ten times. V and J are TRBV2 and TRBJ2-7; a possible D gene is TRBD2 (7 bases). The ends were cut back, 8 bases at V and 9 bases at J, with 14 bases in the middle. Per germline, CDR1 SNHLY and CDR2 FYNNEI. This CDR3 has 11 amino acids. The CDR3 DNA follows: TGTGCCAGCCGGGGGGCGCAGTGGCAGTACTTC. It is translated as CASRGAQWQYF.

This clonotype was recorded many times. A much larger clone differs by one base, so this may be a read error. This rearrangement joins TRBV6-1 to TRBJ2-5; TRBD1 is a possible D gene (6 bases). Germline loops: CDR1 MNHNS, CDR2 SASEGT. Trimming cost V 11 bases and J 2 bases, with 18 bases left between them. This CDR3 is 14 amino acids long. CDR3 nucleotides: TGTGCCGGCTCTCGCCTCGGGACACAAGAGACCCAGTACTTC. The encoded protein is CAGSRLGTQETQYF.

The table lists this clonotype with many counts. The chain links TRBV7-2 to TRBJ2-7, with 7 bases aligning to TRBD2. V was pared by 5 bases and J by 0 bases, with 13 bases of the junction left unmatched. Looked up from germline, CDR1 is SGHTA and CDR2 is FQGNSA. The length of the CDR3 is 17 residues. In nucleotides, the CDR3 is TGTGCCAGCAGCCCCCTCGGCGGGAGATGGGGCTCCTACGAGCAGTACTTC. This encodes CASSPLGGRWGSYEQYF.

On this clonotype: A much larger clone sits a single nucleotide away, making a read error possible. J is TRBJ2-7 and V is TRBV29-1; possibly TRBD1 for D (6 bases). The CDR3 totals 12 residues. V lost 3 bases, J lost 5 bases, and 11 bases lay in between. Germline values: CDR1 SQVTM, CDR2 ANQGSEA. The CDR3 DNA reads TGCAGCGTTGACAGGGGCCGGAACGAGCAGTACTTC. Its protein product is CSVDRGRNEQYF.

The chain recombines TRBV20-1 with TRBJ2-7, with D maybe TRBD1 (6 bases). The CDR3 length is 13 residues. The V end lost 5 bases, the J end lost 5 bases, and 16 bases lay between the germline ends. Germline V lookup: CDR1 DFQATT, CDR2 SNEGSKA (reference sequence). The CDR3 bases are TGCAGTGCTCCCCCGGGACACGGGGACGAGCAGTACTTC. This codes for CSAPPGHGDEQYF.

There are many counts of this clonotype. The chain links TRBV18 to TRBJ2-7; TRBD2 aligns across 9 bases. Trimming took 3 bases from V and 7 from J; bases not matched to a gene: 4. In germline, CDR1 is KGHSH, CDR2 LQKENI. The CDR3 totals 13 residues. The CDR3 DNA reads as TGTGCCAGCTCACCGACTCTAGCGGGAGAGCAGTACTTC. Amino acid sequence: CASSPTLAGEQYF.

This clonotype was counted ten times or more. The chain has TRBV3-1 and TRBJ2-2; D unresolved. V was shortened by 7 bases and J by 8 bases, with 11 bases between the two germline ends. CDR1 LGHDT and CDR2 YNNKEL come from the germline V gene (reference sequence). The CDR3 runs 12 residues. CDR3 residues: CASTEIGGELFF. The CDR3, as DNA: TGTGCCAGCACCGAGATAGGGGGGGAGCTGTTTTTT.

This clonotype was detected many times. This chain joins TRBV28 and TRBJ1-6; TRBD1 is a possible D gene (5 bases). The germline V gene has CDR1 MDHEN and CDR2 SYDVKM. V was shortened by 7 bases and J by 11 bases, with 30 bases between the two germline ends. The CDR3 consists of 18 residues. CDR3 coding DNA: TGTGCCAGCATCACTACGGGGACCCCCGGGCGGCGTTACACACCCCTCCACTTT. It encodes CASITTGTPGRRYTPLHF.

The V gene is TRBV10-3, the J gene TRBJ1-5; weak D call: TRBD1 (6 bases). Germline CDR1 and CDR2: ENHRY and SYGVKD. This CDR3 comprises 14 residues. Trimming took off 3 bases at V and 7 bases at J, with 13 bases between the two ends. In nucleotides, the CDR3 is TGTGCCATCAGTGAATCAGGGGTGGAGCAGCCCCAGCATTTT. Its translation is CAISESGVEQPQHF.

This clonotype was observed many times. The V and J genes are TRBV2 and TRBJ2-2; maybe TRBD2 (6 bases). The germline CDR1 and CDR2 sequences are SNHLY and FYNNEI. The CDR3 has 14 residues. The V gene lost 4 bases and the J gene lost 3 bases, with 9 bases spanning the gap. For the CDR3, the DNA is TGTGCCAGCAGTGCACAGCGGGACACCGGGGAGCTGTTTTTT. It specifies CASSAQRDTGELFF. Together with reference TRBV2 and TRBJ2-2, the CDR3 gives the full variable domain: EPEVTQTPSHQVTQMGQEVILRCVPISNHLYFYWYRQILGQKVEFLVSFYNNEISEKSEIFDDQFSVERPDGSNFTLKIRSTKLEDSAMYFCASSAQRDTGELFFGEGSRLTVL.